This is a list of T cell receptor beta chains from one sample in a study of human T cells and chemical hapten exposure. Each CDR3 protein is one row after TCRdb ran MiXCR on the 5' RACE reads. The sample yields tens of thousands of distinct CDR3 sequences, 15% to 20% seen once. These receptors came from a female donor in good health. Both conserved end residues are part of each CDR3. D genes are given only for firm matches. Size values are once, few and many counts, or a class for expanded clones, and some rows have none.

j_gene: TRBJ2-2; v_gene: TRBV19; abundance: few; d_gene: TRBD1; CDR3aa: CASSKQGFAGELFF; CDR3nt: TGTGCCAGTAGTAAACAGGGGTTTGCCGGGGAGCTGTTTTTT
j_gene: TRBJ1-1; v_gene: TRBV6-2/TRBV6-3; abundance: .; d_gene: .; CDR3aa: CASSYSGRGMGTEAFF; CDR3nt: TGTGCCAGCAGTTACTCAGGGAGGGGAATGGGCACTGAAGCTTTCTTT
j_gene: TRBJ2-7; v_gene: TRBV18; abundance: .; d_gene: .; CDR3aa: CASSPSTREQYF; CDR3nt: TGTGCCAGCTCACCATCGACGAGGGAGCAGTACTTC
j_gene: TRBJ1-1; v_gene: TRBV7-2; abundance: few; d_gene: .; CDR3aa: CASSYPQRTEAFF; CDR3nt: TGTGCCAGCAGCTACCCACAGAGGACTGAAGCTTTCTTT
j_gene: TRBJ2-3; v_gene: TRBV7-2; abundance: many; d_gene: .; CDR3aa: CASSLESRSASTDTQYF; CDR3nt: TGTGCCAGCAGCTTAGAGTCGCGGAGCGCTAGCACAGATACGCAGTATTTT
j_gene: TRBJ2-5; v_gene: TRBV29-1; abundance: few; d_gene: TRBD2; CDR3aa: CSVTTSGRGETQYF; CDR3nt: TGCAGCGTCACGACTAGCGGGAGAGGGGAGACCCAGTACTTC
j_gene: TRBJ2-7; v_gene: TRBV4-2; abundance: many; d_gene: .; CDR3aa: CASSHSRTNSYEQYF; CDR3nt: TGTGCCAGCAGCCACTCCAGGACTAACTCCTACGAGCAGTACTTC
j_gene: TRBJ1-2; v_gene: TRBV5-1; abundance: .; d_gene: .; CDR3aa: CASSLRGNYGYTF; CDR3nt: TGCGCCAGCAGCTTGAGGGGTAACTATGGCTACACCTTC
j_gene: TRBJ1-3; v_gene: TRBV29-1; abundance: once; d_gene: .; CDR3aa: CSVEDQGLTGNTIYF; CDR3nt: TGCAGCGTTGAAGATCAGGGGTTGACTGGAAACACCATATATTTT
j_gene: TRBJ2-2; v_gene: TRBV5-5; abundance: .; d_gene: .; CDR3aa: CASSLTGGELFF; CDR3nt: TGTGCCAGCAGCTTGACCGGGGGGGAGCTGTTTTTT
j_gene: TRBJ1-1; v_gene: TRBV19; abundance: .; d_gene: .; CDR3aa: CASSTPAAQNTEAFF; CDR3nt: TGTGCCAGTAGTACCCCGGCGGCTCAGAACACTGAAGCTTTCTTT
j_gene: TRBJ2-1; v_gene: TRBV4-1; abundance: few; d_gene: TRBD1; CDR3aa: CASSQDGTGWGNEQFF; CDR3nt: TGCGCCAGCAGCCAAGATGGGACAGGGTGGGGGAATGAGCAGTTCTTC
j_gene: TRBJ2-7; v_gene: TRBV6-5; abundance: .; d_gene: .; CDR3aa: CASRSGHPYEQYF; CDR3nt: TGTGCCAGCAGGTCGGGACACCCCTACGAGCAGTACTTC
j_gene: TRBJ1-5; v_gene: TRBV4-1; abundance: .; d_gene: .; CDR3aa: CASSQDHPGANQPQHF; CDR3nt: TGCGCCAGCAGCCAAGATCACCCAGGGGCAAATCAGCCCCAGCATTTT
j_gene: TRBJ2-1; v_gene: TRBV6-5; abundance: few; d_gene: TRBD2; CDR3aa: CATNGREGNEQFF; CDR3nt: TGTGCCACCAACGGCCGGGAGGGCAATGAGCAGTTCTTC
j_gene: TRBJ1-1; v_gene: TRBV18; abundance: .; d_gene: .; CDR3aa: CASSPKQGPNTEAFF; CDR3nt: TGTGCCAGCTCACCAAAACAGGGCCCGAACACTGAAGCTTTCTTT
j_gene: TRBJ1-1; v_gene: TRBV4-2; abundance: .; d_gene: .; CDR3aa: CASSLHTEAFF; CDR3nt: TGTGCCAGCAGCCTGCACACTGAAGCTTTCTTT
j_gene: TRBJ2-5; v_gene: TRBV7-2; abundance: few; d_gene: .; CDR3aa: CASSLGGGREETQYF; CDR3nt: TGTGCCAGCAGCTTAGGAGGGGGAAGGGAGGAGACCCAGTACTTC
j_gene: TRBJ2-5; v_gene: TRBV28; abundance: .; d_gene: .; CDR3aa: CASTSSGLETQYF; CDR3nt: TGTGCCAGCACCTCCAGTGGGCTGGAGACCCAGTACTTC
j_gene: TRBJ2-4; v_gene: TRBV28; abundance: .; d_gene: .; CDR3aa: CASSLPNSRVSGIQYF; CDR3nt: TGTGCCAGCAGTCTCCCCAATTCCAGAGTCAGCGGCATTCAGTACTTC
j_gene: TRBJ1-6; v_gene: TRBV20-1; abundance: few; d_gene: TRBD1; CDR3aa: CSALRDRGSSPLHF; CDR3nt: TGCAGTGCTTTAAGGGACAGGGGCAGTTCACCCCTCCACTTT
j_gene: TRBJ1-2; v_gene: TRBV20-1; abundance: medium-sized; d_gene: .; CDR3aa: CSASPQGLDYGYTF; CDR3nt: TGCAGTGCTAGCCCACAGGGTCTAGACTATGGCTACACCTTC
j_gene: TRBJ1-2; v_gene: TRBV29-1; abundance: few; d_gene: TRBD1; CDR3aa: CSALSGDRSNYGYTF; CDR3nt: TGCAGCGCCCTTTCTGGGGACAGGAGTAACTATGGCTACACCTTC
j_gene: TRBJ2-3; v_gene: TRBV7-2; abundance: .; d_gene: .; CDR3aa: CASSLGQTRDTQYF; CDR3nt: TGTGCCAGCAGCCTTGGGCAAACAAGAGATACGCAGTATTTT
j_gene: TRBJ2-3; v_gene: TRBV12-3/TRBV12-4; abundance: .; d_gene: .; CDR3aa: CASRQLDWLSTDTQYF; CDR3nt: TGTGCCAGCAGACAACTAGATTGGCTTAGCACAGATACGCAGTATTTT
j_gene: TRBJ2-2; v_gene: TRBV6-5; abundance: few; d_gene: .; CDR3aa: CASTLLGGGRGGTGELFF; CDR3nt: TGTGCCAGCACCTTACTCGGTGGGGGGCGCGGGGGCACCGGGGAGCTGTTTTTT
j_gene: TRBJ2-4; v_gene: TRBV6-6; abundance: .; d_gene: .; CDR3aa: CASSQPGAAKNIQYF; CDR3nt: TGTGCCAGCAGTCAACCAGGGGCAGCCAAAAACATTCAGTACTTC
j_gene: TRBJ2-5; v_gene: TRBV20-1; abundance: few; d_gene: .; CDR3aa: CSASGTGETQYF; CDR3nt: TGCAGTGCTAGTGGGACTGGCGAGACCCAGTACTTC
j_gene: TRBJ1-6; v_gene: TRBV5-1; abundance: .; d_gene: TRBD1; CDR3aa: CASSLEAGTAYSPLHF; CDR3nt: TGCGCCAGCAGCTTGGAGGCCGGGACAGCCTATTCACCCCTCCACTTT
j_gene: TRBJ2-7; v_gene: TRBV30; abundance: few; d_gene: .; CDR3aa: CAWSSGVDWGYEQYF; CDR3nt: TGTGCCTGGAGTTCAGGGGTGGATTGGGGTTACGAGCAGTACTTC
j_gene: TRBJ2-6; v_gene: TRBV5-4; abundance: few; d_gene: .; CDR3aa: CASSLDRQSSGANVLTF; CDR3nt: TGTGCCAGCAGCTTGGACCGGCAGAGCTCTGGGGCCAACGTCCTGACTTTC
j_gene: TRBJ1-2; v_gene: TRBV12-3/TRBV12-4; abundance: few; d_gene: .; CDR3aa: CASSAAGPPTRNTF; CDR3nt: TGTGCCAGCAGTGCCGCGGGACCGCCTACGAGGAACACCTTC
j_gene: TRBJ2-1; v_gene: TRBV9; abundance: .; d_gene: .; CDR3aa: CASSPGGQDYNEQFF; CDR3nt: TGTGCCAGCAGCCCGGGGGGCCAAGACTACAATGAGCAGTTCTTC
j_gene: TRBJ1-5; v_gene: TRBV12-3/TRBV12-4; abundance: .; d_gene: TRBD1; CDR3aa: CASSPTGGGNQPQHF; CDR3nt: TGTGCCAGCAGTCCGACAGGGGGCGGGAATCAGCCCCAGCATTTT
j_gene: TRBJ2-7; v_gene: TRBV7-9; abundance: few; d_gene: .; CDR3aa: CASSMTGRWVYEQYF; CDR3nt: TGTGCCAGCAGCATGACAGGGAGGTGGGTCTACGAGCAGTACTTC
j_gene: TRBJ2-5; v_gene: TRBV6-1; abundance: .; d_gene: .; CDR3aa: CASSDRKETQYF; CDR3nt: TGTGCCAGCAGTGACAGAAAAGAGACCCAGTACTTC
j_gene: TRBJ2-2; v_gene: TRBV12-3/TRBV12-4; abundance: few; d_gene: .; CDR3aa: CASSSDSHTGELFF; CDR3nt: TGTGCCAGCAGTTCTGACTCACACACCGGGGAGCTGTTTTTT
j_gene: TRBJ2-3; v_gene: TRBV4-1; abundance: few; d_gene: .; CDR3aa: CASSQDRSSASTDTQYF; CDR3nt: TGCGCCAGCAGCCAAGATAGGTCTAGTGCGTCCACAGATACGCAGTATTTT
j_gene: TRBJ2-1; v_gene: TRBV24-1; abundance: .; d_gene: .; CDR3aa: CATSDRNYNEQFF; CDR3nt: TGTGCCACCAGTGACAGAAACTACAATGAGCAGTTCTTC
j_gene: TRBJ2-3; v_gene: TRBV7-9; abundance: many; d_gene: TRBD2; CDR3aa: CASSLEAAGADTQYF; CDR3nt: TGTGCCAGCAGCTTAGAGGCTGCGGGGGCAGATACGCAGTATTTT
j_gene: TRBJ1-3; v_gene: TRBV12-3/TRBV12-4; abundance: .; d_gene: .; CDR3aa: CASSTTLSTIYF; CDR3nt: TGTGCCAGCAGTACTACCTTGTCCACCATATATTTT
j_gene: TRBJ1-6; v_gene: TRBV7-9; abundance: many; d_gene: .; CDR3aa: CASSLERPNSPLHF; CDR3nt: TGTGCCAGCAGCTTAGAACGGCCTAATTCACCCCTCCACTTT
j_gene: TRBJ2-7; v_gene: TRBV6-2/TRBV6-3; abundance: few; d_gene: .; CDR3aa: CASSGTGTTGYEQYF; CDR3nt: TGTGCCAGCAGTGGGACCGGGACCACCGGGTACGAGCAGTACTTC
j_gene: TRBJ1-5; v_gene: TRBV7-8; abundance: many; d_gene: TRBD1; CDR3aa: CASSRDRDQPQHF; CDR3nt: TGTGCCAGCAGCCGGGACAGGGATCAGCCCCAGCATTTT
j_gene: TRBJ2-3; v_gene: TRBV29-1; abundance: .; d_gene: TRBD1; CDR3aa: CSGHPRTGGTDTQYF; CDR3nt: TGCAGCGGACACCCCAGGACAGGGGGCACAGATACGCAGTATTTT
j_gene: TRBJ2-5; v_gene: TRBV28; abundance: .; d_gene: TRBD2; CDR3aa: CASSLGAGGPETQYF; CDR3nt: TGTGCCAGCAGTTTAGGAGCGGGAGGGCCGGAGACCCAGTACTTC
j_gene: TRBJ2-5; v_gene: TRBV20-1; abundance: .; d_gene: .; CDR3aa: CSARSPDSLILPWETQYF; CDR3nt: TGCAGTGCTAGAAGTCCGGACTCACTCATCTTACCTTGGGAGACCCAGTACTTC
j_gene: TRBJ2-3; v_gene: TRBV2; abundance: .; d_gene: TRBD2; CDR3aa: CASSVTLAGGLRTDTQYF; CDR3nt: TGTGCCAGCAGTGTAACGCTAGCGGGGGGGCTACGAACAGATACGCAGTATTTT
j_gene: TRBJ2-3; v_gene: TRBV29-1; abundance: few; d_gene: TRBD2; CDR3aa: CSVGGTSGRELYTDTQYF; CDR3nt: TGCAGCGTTGGAGGGACTAGCGGGAGAGAGCTCTACACAGATACGCAGTATTTT
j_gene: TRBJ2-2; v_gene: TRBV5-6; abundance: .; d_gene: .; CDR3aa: CASRWGREIGELFF; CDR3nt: TGTGCCAGCAGATGGGGGCGGGAGATCGGGGAGCTGTTTTTT
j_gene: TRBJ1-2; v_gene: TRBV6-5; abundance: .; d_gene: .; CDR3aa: CASKGGGNYGYTF; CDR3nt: TGTGCCAGTAAAGGGGGGGGGAACTATGGCTACACCTTC
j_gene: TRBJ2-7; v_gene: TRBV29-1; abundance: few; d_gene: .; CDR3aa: CSVVYEYEQYF; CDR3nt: TGCAGCGTTGTTTACGAATACGAGCAGTACTTC
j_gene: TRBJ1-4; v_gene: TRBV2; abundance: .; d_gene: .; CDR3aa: CASSVRPGTNEKLFF; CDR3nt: TGTGCCAGCAGCGTTCGTCCAGGGACAAATGAAAAACTGTTTTTT